This TCR beta chain was documented in a study of cytomegalovirus exposure and HLA in healthy donors. Details on this clone: What it binds is not known.

CDR3 length: 14 residues. Germline trimming cut 3 bases from V and 5 bases from J; bases unmatched to any gene: 7. CDR1 and CDR2 (germline): GTSNPN, SVGIG (reference sequence). Study-wide points: TCR beta V- and J-gene trimming, according to a later analysis, was linked to a missense DCLRE1C variant. Later analysis placed DRB1 highest and HLA-C lowest in TCR association rates, which differed by HLA locus. The later analysis indicated that the majority of CMV-associated TCR beta chains appeared HLA-restricted.

It was with 60 Vbeta and 13 Jbeta primers that the PCR ran. Repertoires were generated with immunoSEQ multiplex PCR, while TCRdb's copy carries only in-frame clones and drops some. This table has about 120,000 clones, approximately 83% appearing once. The chain recombines TRBV30 with TRBJ1-1; TRBD1 matches at 9 bases. Sequencing used PBMCs. This clonotype was obtained from a man between 35 and 55 years old in good health and CMV-seronegative. CDR3 sequence reads: CAWRGDRVRTEAFF. The CDR3 DNA reads TGTGCCTGGAGAGGGGACAGGGTACGGACTGAAGCTTTCTTT. Looking up the rest from reference TRBV30 and TRBJ1-1 gives the full variable domain: SQTIHQWPATLVQPVGSPLSLECTVEGTSNPNLYWYRQAAGRGLQLLFYSVGIGQISSEVPQNLSASRPQDRQFILSSKKLLLSDSGFYLCAWRGDRVRTEAFFGQGTRLTVV.